Described below is a single T cell receptor beta chain sequence and its context. Its specific antigen is unknown. Per-base quality was not reported, and no clone a single base away is much larger than it. The entry originates in a study of control samples from healthy donors and cancer patients (dated by TCRdb to the early 2020s). The method behind the library was the immunoSEQ multiplex PCR assay. TCRdb obtained this table from immuneACCESS and retained in-frame rearrangements with V and J assigned. These tables miss some clones; where compared with another copy, unresolved V genes account for less than half of the shortfall, and the remainder is unexplained. The sample table shows under 130,000 clones, and around 89% are seen once. Together, the top ten hold over 15% of the sample. V gives up 4 bases and J gives up 1 base, and the segment between their germline ends measures 16 bases. For CDR1 and CDR2, the germline V gene (reference sequence) lists SGHNT and YYREEE. Reading from cysteine to phenylalanine, the CDR3 counts 16 amino acids. Only CDR3 DNA is held: 48 bases, read in frame from base 1.

Sequenced: PBMCs. The TCR originated in a man aged 55-75 years with lung cancer. This sequence uses TRBV5-4 and TRBJ2-3; the D element might be TRBD1 or TRBD2, as each aligns at 5 bases. The encoded CDR3 is CASSVTGRQGTDTQYF. The DNA sequence is TGTGCCAGCAGCGTGACGGGACGTCAGGGCACAGATACGCAGTATTTT.